Included here is one TCR beta chain sequence, with context. These data come from a study of blood T cell repertoires in COVID-19. Study-level information: T cells, B-cell-depleted T cells, or PBMCs supplied cDNA or gDNA.

Original methodology: By means of reference gene primer amplification, nucleated cell counts were estimated. Here immunoSEQ multiplex PCR was the method, and the copy in TCRdb shows in-frame clones only, minus some. For V, J and clone size, that table is used; D and trimming come from the DNA. Among about 66,000 clones, 65% to 90% were seen once, and the ten largest hold 6.6%. V was pared by 6 bases and J by 0 bases, with 17 bases between. Per germline, CDR1 LNHDA and CDR2 SQIVND (reference sequence). This CDR3 spans 16 amino acids. Sequenced: peripheral blood. The chain recombines TRBV19 with TRBJ1-2; D is unresolved. The receptor was derived from a man in his 60s with acute or convalescent COVID-19. The CDR3 region has the DNA TGTGCCAGTAGCGATTATACACAGTCTGCTAACTATGGCTACACCTTC. Translating it yields CASSDYTQSANYGYTF. Using reference TRBV19 and TRBJ1-2 for the parts outside the CDR3, the full variable domain is DGGITQSPKYLFRKEGQNVTLSCEQNLNHDAMYWYRQDPGQGLRLIYYSQIVNDFQKGDIAEGYSVSREKKESFPLTVTSAQKNPTAFYLCASSDYTQSANYGYTFGSGTRLTVV.